This T cell receptor (beta chain) was found in a study of breast tumors, draining lymph nodes, adjacent tissues (dated by TCRdb to the mid-2010s). Context from the whole study: In breast cancer patients, the study compared the TCR beta repertoires of tumor, adjacent nontumor tissue and axillary lymph nodes. In human breast cancer, the study set out to assess how tumor, surrounding tissue and draining lymph node repertoires relate to one another and whether T cells might be exchanged between them. The research as a whole found: The data were considered consistent with the idea that most tumor T cells come from the lymph node and then expand in tumor tissue. Tumor and nontumor tissue repertoires were found to be significantly more similar in luminal-like than in basal-like breast cancer. Tumor T-cell repertoires showed less diversity than lymph node repertoires and more diversity than nontumor tissue repertoires, and tumor T-cell repertoires showed preferential V and J gene usage. The conclusion that tumor T cells originate in lymph nodes was framed as consistent with a hypothesis rather than directly demonstrated.

The data were produced on an Illumina HiSeq 2000. TCR beta chain libraries were generated through multiplex PCR amplification. High-throughput sequencing was used to analyze the amplified TCR beta chain products. The public reads were quality trimmed at Q25 with fastp and then assembled into clones with MiXCR by TCRdb, keeping productive beta chains. CDR3 protein duplicates are merged, each entry listing the most common genes and DNA. Here the sample has some 85,000 distinct CDR3 sequences; roughly 28% occur a single time. More than 7% of the sample belongs to the ten largest clones. Lymph node samples came from the axillary draining lymph nodes of breast cancer patients. For this clonotype: Its antigen is unknown. No per-base quality is available; no much larger clone lies one base away.

CDR1 and CDR2, per the germline V gene, are SNHLY and FYNNEI. CDR3 length: 13 amino acids, cysteine to phenylalanine. Solely the CDR3 DNA is kept, with 39 bases framed from the first base. V is reduced by 5 bases and J by 3 bases, leaving a spacing of 8 bases between them. This chain is built from TRBV2 and TRBJ1-5; TRBD1 is a weak D gene call, 5 bases matching. This sequence originates from a female donor with breast cancer. Some clones in this sample may be carry-over from other donors' samples. The specimen was axillary lymph node tissue. The DNA sequence is as follows: TGTGCCAGCAGTAGCGGGGCCAATCAGCCCCAGCATTTT. It is translated as CASSSGANQPQHF. Full variable domain (CDR3 extended with the reference TRBV2 and TRBJ1-5 proteins): EPEVTQTPSHQVTQMGQEVILRCVPISNHLYFYWYRQILGQKVEFLVSFYNNEISEKSEIFDDQFSVERPDGSNFTLKIRSTKLEDSAMYFCASSSGANQPQHFGDGTRLSIL.